The clone carrying this TCR beta chain turned up a few times. No antigen is known for it. Through Arm-PCR of CDR3 regions and iRepertoire HTBI primers, TCR beta libraries were built. TCRdb reprocessed the multiplex PCR reads via MiXCR and lists one record per CDR3 protein. This repertoire shows roughly 400,000 distinct CDR3 sequences, about 15% found once; its top ten account for under 9%. The source of the sample is a study of regulatory T cells in long-lasting Graves disease. The time point was: newly diagnosed GD, antithyroid drugs for less than 3 months. PBMC-derived RNA was used for the TCR library. It was American Thyroid Association guidelines that determined Graves' disease diagnosis. The CDR3 has 14 residues. Per germline, CDR1 GTSNPN and CDR2 SVGIG (reference sequence). V dropped 4 bases and J dropped 3; count of bases not matched to a gene: 8. Study-wide results and limits: The study found TRBV28, TRBJ1-2 and TRBJ2-5 favored in persistent disease.

The same specimen was also included in a second study, on T cells in Graves' hyperthyroidism and ophthalmopathy. As that study records: Most thyroid clonotypes that were expanded above 0.001 also turned up in blood.

The material sequenced was peripheral blood mononuclear cells (PBMCs), taken at new diagnosis, from a patient treated with antithyroid drugs. The receptor was derived from a woman aged 40 to 49 with Graves disease. V usage is TRBV30 and J usage is TRBJ1-2; the match to TRBD1 covers 7 bases. In DNA, the CDR3 is TGTGCCTGGAAGCCCTCCGGGACAGACTATGGCTACACCTTC. It is translated as CAWKPSGTDYGYTF.